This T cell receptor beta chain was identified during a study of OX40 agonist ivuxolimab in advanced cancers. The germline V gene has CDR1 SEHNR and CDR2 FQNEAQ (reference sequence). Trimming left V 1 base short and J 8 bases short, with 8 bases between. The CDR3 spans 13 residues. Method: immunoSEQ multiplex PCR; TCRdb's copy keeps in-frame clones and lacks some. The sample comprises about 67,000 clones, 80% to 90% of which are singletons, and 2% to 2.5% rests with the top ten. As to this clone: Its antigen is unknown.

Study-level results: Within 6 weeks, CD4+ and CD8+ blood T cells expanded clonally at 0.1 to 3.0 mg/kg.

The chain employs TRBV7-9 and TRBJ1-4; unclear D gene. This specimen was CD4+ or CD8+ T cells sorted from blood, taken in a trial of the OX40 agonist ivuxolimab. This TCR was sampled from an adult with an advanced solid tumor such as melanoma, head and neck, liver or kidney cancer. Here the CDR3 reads CASSLGGREKLFF. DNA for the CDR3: TGTGCCAGCAGCTTAGGAGGGCGGGAAAAACTGTTTTTT.